This T cell receptor (beta chain) is drawn from a study of neurological immune-mediated disorders. Study-wide findings and caveats: With the multiple sclerosis repertoire cluster, none of the clinical or MRI features showed an association. Expansion of TCR clones was greatest in HTLV-1-associated myelopathy and smallest in multiple sclerosis, where it fell below that of healthy controls. The phylogenetic placement of 18 of 34 multiple sclerosis patients' repertoires in one related-CDR3 cluster constitutes a possible signature.

Trimming stripped 2 bases from V and 7 bases from J, with 14 bases between. This CDR3 region has 15 residues. This clonotype was detected ten times or more. Its antigen is still unknown. Over 170 million TCR-beta sequences, together covering 15-18 subjects, were produced by every individual sequencing run that was carried out. TCRdb re-derived calls from the 5' RACE reads in MiXCR, one entry per CDR3 protein. This sample has 20,000 or so distinct CDR3 sequences, with more than 2% found just once. This TCR came from a woman aged 18-30 years with multiple sclerosis. Sequenced input: PBMCs. The gene calls are TRBV12-3 or TRBV12-4 and TRBJ2-2; a possible D gene is TRBD2 (6 bases). This CDR3 is CASSLLGTQGGELFF. Written as DNA, the CDR3 is TGTGCCAGCAGTTTACTTGGGACTCAGGGCGGGGAGCTGTTTTTT.